The 30 T cell receptor beta chains below all came from one sample that was sequenced in a study of cytomegalovirus exposure and HLA in healthy donors. The protocol was immunoSEQ multiplex PCR, while the TCRdb copy is restricted to in-frame clones and leaves out a portion. The table shows about 300,000 clones, with roughly 90% occurring only once. The source material was PBMCs. These receptors were obtained from a young woman in good health and CMV-seronegative.

The chain joins TRBV28 to TRBJ2-1; possibly TRBD1 for D (6 bases). Germline CDR1 and CDR2: MDHEN and SYDVKM. Trimming took 1 base from V and 5 from J, leaving 12 bases between them. The CDR3 loop spans 15 amino acids. This chain's CDR3 is CASSLSWDNNNEQFF. DNA for the CDR3: TGTGCCAGCAGTTTATCGTGGGACAACAACAATGAGCAGTTCTTC.

V usage is TRBV10-3 and J usage is TRBJ1-4, with 9 bases identical to TRBD1. The CDR3 is 16 residues long. Trimming took 6 bases from V and 2 from J; bases not matched to a gene: 7. From germline, CDR1 is ENHRY and CDR2 SYGVKD. CDR3 region: CAISRTGGFTNEKLFF. The CDR3 coding sequence is TGTGCCATCAGCAGAACAGGGGGCTTTACTAATGAAAAACTGTTTTTT.

The chain has TRBV10-1 and TRBJ2-1, with a possible D match to TRBD1 (6 bases). Trimming cost V 2 bases and J 7 bases, with 12 bases left between them. The germline gives CDR1 WNHNN, CDR2 SYGVQD (reference sequence). The CDR3 is 14 residues long. CDR3 protein: CASSEARGGNEQFF. CDR3 nucleotides: TGCGCCAGCAGTGAGGCCAGGGGTGGGAATGAGCAGTTCTTC.

This chain links TRBV6-1 with TRBJ1-1; possible D gene TRBD1, 5 bases. Germline assignment: CDR1 MNHNS and CDR2 SASEGT. Trimming shortened V by 3 bases and J by 3 bases, and 11 bases separated the two germline ends. The CDR3 loop spans 14 amino acids. This CDR3 is CASSDRVLHTEAFF. The CDR3, as DNA: TGTGCCAGCAGTGACAGGGTCTTGCACACTGAAGCTTTCTTT.

The V gene is TRBV5-1, the J gene TRBJ2-7; the D gene is possibly TRBD1 (5 bases). Deletions cut 5 bases from V and 4 bases from J, with 10 bases between. In germline, CDR1 is SGHRS, CDR2 YFSETQ. The CDR3 runs to 12 residues. CDR3 coding DNA: TGCGCCAGCAGGCCCGACAGTTACGAGCAGTACTTC. It yields the protein CASRPDSYEQYF.

The chain uses TRBV5-1 and TRBJ2-1; tentatively, D is TRBD2 (5 bases). CDR1 and CDR2 (germline): SGHRS, YFSETQ. Between the trimmed V and J ends, which lost 4 bases and 1 base, there was a span of 15 bases. CDR3 length: 16 amino acids. In nucleotides, the CDR3 is TGCGCCAGCAGCCCAGGACTCGCGCCTTCCTACAATGAGCAGTTCTTC. It codes for CASSPGLAPSYNEQFF.

The J gene is TRBJ1-3, the V gene TRBV5-4; D gene unclear. V gave up 4 bases and J gave up 1 base, with 18 bases separating them. The germline gives CDR1 SGHNT, CDR2 YYREEE (reference sequence). The CDR3 contains 17 residues. The CDR3 nucleotides are TGTGCCAGCAGCCGAGTTTTCGGTGGTTCTTCTGGAAACACCATATATTTT. Its protein is CASSRVFGGSSGNTIYF.

There are a few counts of this clone. The rearrangement links TRBV6-4 to TRBJ2-3; D is uncertain. This CDR3 has 14 amino acids. V was cut by 6 bases and J by 3 bases, with 13 bases left in between. Germline lookup yields CDR1 MRHNA and CDR2 SNTAGT. The CDR3 loop reads CASSRNTQTDTQYF. In DNA, the CDR3 is TGTGCCAGCAGCCGTAACACACAAACAGATACGCAGTATTTT.

This clone was seen a single time. The rearrangement uses TRBV27 and TRBJ2-7; 10 nucleotides align to TRBD2. V lost 6 bases to trimming and J lost 4 bases; unmatched junction nucleotides: 9. Germline assignment: CDR1 MNHEY and CDR2 SMNVEV (reference sequence). CDR3 size: 15 residues. The DNA of the CDR3 is TGTGCCAGCAGGGAAGCGGGAGGGCCTACTTACGAGCAGTACTTC. The encoded protein is CASREAGGPTYEQYF.

The chain has TRBV1 and TRBJ2-1; the table's D call, TRBD2, was not checked against the DNA. TRBV1 is flagged as a pseudogene. This CDR3 spans 21 amino acids. Written as DNA, the CDR3 is TGCACCAGCAGCCAAGCGGGACTAGCGGGAGGCGACCTCCCCAATTACAATGAGCAGTTCTTC. Its translation: CTSSQAGLAGGDLPNYNEQFF.

J is TRBJ2-7 and V is TRBV5-1, with a possible D match to TRBD2 (6 bases). This CDR3 contains 15 residues. Deletions cut 0 bases from V and 5 bases from J, with 15 bases between. In germline, CDR1 is SGHRS, CDR2 YFSETQ. The CDR3 reads CASSLGAGLIDEQYF. The DNA for the CDR3 is TGCGCCAGCAGCTTGGGGGCGGGATTAATTGACGAGCAGTACTTC.

CDR3 in amino acids: CASSYSPGGNEQYF. The DNA of the CDR3 is TGTGCCAGCAGTTACTCACCGGGGGGAAACGAGCAGTACTTC. This chain connects TRBV6-5 to TRBJ2-7; 7 nucleotides match TRBD2. CDR3 length: 14 residues. Germline assignment: CDR1 MNHEY and CDR2 SVGAGI. The J segment lost 5 bases and the V segment lost 0 bases, leaving 4 bases of the junction unmatched.

CDR3 coding DNA: TGTGCCAGCAGTTTATTTCCCGGGACTAGCGGGAGGGCAGTCTACGAGCAGTACTTC. As protein: CASSLFPGTSGRAVYEQYF. J is TRBJ2-7 and V is TRBV27; 16 bases are a match to TRBD2. The germline gives CDR1 MNHEY, CDR2 SMNVEV (reference sequence). The CDR3 loop spans 19 amino acids. V dropped 1 base and J dropped 3; count of bases not matched to a gene: 9.

This chain connects TRBV7-9 to TRBJ1-2; 7 bases map to TRBD1. Germline CDR1 SEHNR, CDR2 FQNEAQ (reference sequence). This CDR3 is 14 amino acids long. Trimming at V came to 5 bases and at J to 4 bases, leaving 7 bases not matched to a gene. The CDR3 here is CASSPTGKSYGYTF. For the CDR3, the DNA is TGTGCCAGCAGCCCGACAGGGAAGTCCTATGGCTACACCTTC.

The rearrangement links TRBV28 to TRBJ1-1, with 7 bases lining up with TRBD1. With V trimmed by 5 bases and J by 4 bases, 10 bases remained unmatched. Germline V gene lookup returns CDR1 MDHEN and CDR2 SYDVKM. The CDR3 sequence is 15 residues long. CDR3 protein: CASSRPTGVITEAFF. In nucleotides, the CDR3 is TGTGCCAGCAGTCGTCCTACAGGGGTAATCACTGAAGCTTTCTTT.

The chain has TRBV28 and TRBJ1-5, with D possibly matching TRBD1 (6 bases). The ends were cut back, 6 bases at V and 4 bases at J, with 16 bases in the middle. Per the germline V gene, CDR1 is MDHEN and CDR2 is SYDVKM. The CDR3 runs to 15 residues. In DNA, the CDR3 is TGTGCCAGCAGACTACCAGGGGAAGCGAATCAGCCCCAGCATTTT. This encodes CASRLPGEANQPQHF.

J is TRBJ2-5 and V is TRBV27; D might be TRBD2 (7 bases). The germline V and J ends were trimmed by 1 base and 1 base, with 10 bases remaining between them. The CDR3 consists of 15 residues. Per germline, CDR1 MNHEY and CDR2 SMNVEV (reference sequence). The DNA of the CDR3 is TGTGCCAGCAGTTTATGGGGGGGGCCCCAAGAGACCCAGTACTTC. Encoded protein: CASSLWGGPQETQYF.

CDR3 region: CASSEKPGSTGELFF. CDR3 DNA: TGCGCCAGCAGTGAGAAACCGGGTTCCACCGGGGAGCTGTTTTTT. The V gene is TRBV10-1, the J gene TRBJ2-2; D gene ambiguous. V was clipped by 2 bases and J by 4 bases, with 11 bases between them. CDR1 is WNHNN, CDR2 SYGVQD, per germline (reference sequence). The CDR3 has 15 residues.

This rearrangement joins TRBV28 to TRBJ2-1; TRBD1 aligns across 8 bases. Germline values: CDR1 MDHEN, CDR2 SYDVKM. The CDR3 runs 12 residues. The ends lost 7 bases at V and 15 bases at J; junction bases unmatched: 11. CDR3 amino acids: CASISRGLMLFF. The CDR3 DNA sequence: TGTGCCAGCATTAGCAGGGGGCTGATGCTGTTCTTC.

This chain joins TRBV19 and TRBJ2-1, with 12 bases that match TRBD2. The ends lost 4 bases at V and 5 bases at J; junction bases unmatched: 3. Germline CDR1 LNHDA, CDR2 SQIVND (reference sequence). The CDR3 is 15 residues long. The DNA for the CDR3 is TGTGCCAGTAGTACTAGGACTAGCGGGAACAATGAGCAGTTCTTC. Translating gives CASSTRTSGNNEQFF.

The chain combines TRBV6-5 with TRBJ1-1; TRBD1 matches at 7 bases. This CDR3 spans 15 amino acids. Trimming took 0 bases from V and 4 from J; bases not matched to a gene: 5. Germline-derived CDR1 and CDR2 are MNHEY and SVGAGI. The CDR3 coding sequence is TGTGCCAGCAGTTACTCGAAAAGGACAGGCACTGAAGCTTTCTTT. Encoded protein: CASSYSKRTGTEAFF.

The V call is TRBV27, the J call TRBJ2-3; the D is unclear. The CDR3 contains 11 residues. The V gene lost 5 bases and the J gene lost 7 bases, with 7 bases spanning the gap. Germline V gives CDR1 MNHEY, CDR2 SMNVEV (reference sequence). This CDR3 reads CASSPPYTQYF. DNA of the CDR3: TGTGCCAGCAGTCCCCCTTATACGCAGTATTTT.

In DNA, the CDR3 is TGCAGCGTTGAAAACAGGGGCCGGTCTGGCTACACCTTC. Protein: CSVENRGRSGYTF. This sequence joins TRBV29-1 and TRBJ1-2; 7 positions agree with TRBD1. Germline-derived CDR1 and CDR2 are SQVTM and ANQGSEA. V lost 2 bases to trimming and J lost 7 bases; unmatched junction nucleotides: 7. The CDR3 is made up of 13 amino acids.

The chain combines TRBV18 with TRBJ2-3; 7 bases line up with TRBD2. Per the germline V gene, CDR1 is KGHSH and CDR2 is LQKENI. V was pared by 1 base and J by 6 bases, with 10 bases of the junction left unmatched. This CDR3 is built from 16 residues. The CDR3 loop is CASSPLKASGTDTQYF. The CDR3 DNA is TGTGCCAGCTCACCACTTAAAGCGAGCGGGACCGATACGCAGTATTTT.

This clone appeared a single time. The gene calls are TRBV19 and TRBJ2-7; 9 bases align to TRBD2. CDR1 LNHDA and CDR2 SQIVND come from the germline V gene (reference sequence). With 6 bases clipped from V and 1 base from J, the junction kept 7 bases outside the gene matches. The CDR3 loop spans 15 amino acids. The CDR3 protein is CASSLAGTKSYEQYF. As DNA, the CDR3 is TGTGCCAGTAGCCTAGCGGGAACTAAATCCTACGAGCAGTACTTC.

J is TRBJ2-7 and V is TRBV4-1; D perhaps matches TRBD2 (5 bases). With 2 bases removed from V and 6 bases from J, the gap between germline ends came to 14 bases. The CDR3 loop spans 14 amino acids. CDR1 is MGHRA and CDR2 is YSYEKL in the germline V gene. The CDR3 loop reads CASSQSRLAGEQYF. For the CDR3, the DNA is TGCGCCAGCAGCCAATCTCGGCTAGCAGGCGAGCAGTACTTC.

The rearrangement links TRBV7-3 to TRBJ2-3; a possible D gene is TRBD2 (5 bases). The CDR3 consists of 15 residues. CDR1 and CDR2 (germline): SGHTA, FQGTGA. V lost 2 bases, J lost 3 bases, and 12 bases lay in between. CDR3 in DNA: TGTGCCAGCAGCTTATTCGAGGGAGTGACAGATACGCAGTATTTT. It translates to CASSLFEGVTDTQYF. The whole variable domain, filled in from reference TRBV7-3 and TRBJ2-3, reads GAGVSQTPSNKVTEKGKYVELRCDPISGHTALYWYRQSLGQGPEFLIYFQGTGAADDSGLPNDRFFAVRPEGSVSTLKIQRTERGDSAVYLCASSLFEGVTDTQYFGPGTRLTVL.

The V call is TRBV7-2, the J call TRBJ1-4, with a possible D match to TRBD1 (5 bases). Germline CDR1 reads SGHTA; CDR2 reads FQGNSA. This CDR3 spans 12 amino acids. V lost 4 bases and J lost 10, with 10 bases in between. The DNA of the CDR3 is TGTGCCAGCAGCTCGTGGGGGGGAAAACTGTTTTTT. Protein product: CASSSWGGKLFF.

The chain links TRBV28 to TRBJ1-6, with D unresolved. Germline V CDR1 and CDR2: MDHEN, SYDVKM. This CDR3 contains 14 residues. Trimming stripped 3 bases from V and 7 bases from J, with 10 bases between. CDR3 DNA sequence: TGTGCCAGCAGTTTTCGGGTAGTGAATTCACCCCTCCACTTT. Amino acids: CASSFRVVNSPLHF. The whole variable domain, remainder taken from reference TRBV28 and TRBJ1-6, is DVKVTQSSRYLVKRTGEKVFLECVQDMDHENMFWYRQDPGLGLRLIYFSYDVKMKEKGDIPEGYSVSREKKERFSLILESASTNQTSMYLCASSFRVVNSPLHFGNGTRLTVT.

The chain has TRBV7-2 and TRBJ2-7, with D uncertain. Trimming took 2 bases from V and 4 from J, leaving 12 bases between them. This CDR3 comprises 14 residues. Germline assignment: CDR1 SGHTA and CDR2 FQGNSA. The CDR3 nucleotides read TGTGCCAGCAGCTTACCGGGTCCACGATACGAGCAGTACTTC. Translated: CASSLPGPRYEQYF. Variable domain in full (rest from reference TRBV7-2 and TRBJ2-7): GAGVSQSPSNKVTEKGKDVELRCDPISGHTALYWYRQSLGQGLEFLIYFQGNSAPDKSGLPSDRFSAERTGGSVSTLTIQRTQQEDSAVYLCASSLPGPRYEQYFGPGTRLTVT.